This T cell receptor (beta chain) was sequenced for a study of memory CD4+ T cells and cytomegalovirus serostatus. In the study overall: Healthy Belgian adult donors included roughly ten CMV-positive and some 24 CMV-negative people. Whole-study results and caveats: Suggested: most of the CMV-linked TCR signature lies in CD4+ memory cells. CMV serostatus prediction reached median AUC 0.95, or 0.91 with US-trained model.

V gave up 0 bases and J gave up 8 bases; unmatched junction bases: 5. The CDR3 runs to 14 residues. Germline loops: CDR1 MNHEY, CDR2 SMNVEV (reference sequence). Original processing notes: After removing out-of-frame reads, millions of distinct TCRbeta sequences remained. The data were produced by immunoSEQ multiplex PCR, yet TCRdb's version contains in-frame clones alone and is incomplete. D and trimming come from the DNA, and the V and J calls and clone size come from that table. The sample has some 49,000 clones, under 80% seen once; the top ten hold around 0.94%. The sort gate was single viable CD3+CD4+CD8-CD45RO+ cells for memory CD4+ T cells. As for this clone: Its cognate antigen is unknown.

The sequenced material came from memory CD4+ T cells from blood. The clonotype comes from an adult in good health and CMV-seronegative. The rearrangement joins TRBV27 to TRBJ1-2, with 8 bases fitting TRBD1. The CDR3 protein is CASSLSAGGKGYTF. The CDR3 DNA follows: TGTGCCAGCAGTTTATCGGCAGGGGGCAAGGGCTACACCTTC.